Presented here are 26 T cell receptor beta chains from one specimen sequenced in a study of Ad26.COV2.S vaccination and SARS-CoV-2 variants. The treatment denotes: 19 received Ad26.COV2.S at low or high dose, single or two shots; roughly five received placebo; per-sample allocation not given. It was on day 63 after the first vaccine or placebo injection that samples were taken. Profiling relied on immunoSEQ multiplex PCR, and the TCRdb table lists in-frame clones only, not all of them. The table lists approximately 300,000 clones, around 85% of them singletons. Sequencing used peripheral blood, obtained in a trial of Ad26.COV2.S vaccine versus placebo. The receptors derive from a person aged 18-60 years who received the Ad26.COV2.S COVID-19 vaccine or a placebo.

In this sample, this clone turned up many times. The rearrangement uses TRBV21-1 and TRBJ2-7; the D call TRBD1 from the table was never checked on the DNA. TRBV21-1 is designated a pseudogene. The CDR3 consists of 17 residues. CDR3 sequence: CASSRNFSGDRSYEQYF. The CDR3 region has the DNA TGTGCCAGCAGCAGAAACTTCTCAGGGGATAGGTCCTACGAGCAGTACTTC.

The CDR3 protein is CAISSGRLGETQYF. CDR3 DNA: TGTGCCATCAGTTCCGGACGTCTGGGGGAGACCCAGTACTTC. This chain links TRBV10-3 with TRBJ2-5; D uncertain. Germline assignment: CDR1 ENHRY and CDR2 SYGVKD. This CDR3 is built from 14 residues. V gave up 5 bases and J gave up 5 bases, with 15 bases separating them.

This clone was picked up many times. This chain uses TRBV6-5 with TRBJ1-2; maybe TRBD1 (6 bases). Trimming took 1 base from V and 2 from J, leaving 11 bases between them. Looked up from germline, CDR1 is MNHEY and CDR2 is SVGAGI. The CDR3 spans 15 residues. The CDR3 protein is CASSYFQGSNYGYTF. CDR3 nucleotide sequence: TGTGCCAGCAGTTACTTTCAGGGGTCAAACTATGGCTACACCTTC.

This clone was recorded a few times. The rearrangement links TRBV4-1 to TRBJ1-6; D is uncertain. Germline-derived CDR1 and CDR2 are MGHRA and YSYEKL. Between the trimmed V and J ends, which lost 1 base and 14 bases, there was a span of 18 bases. The CDR3 covers 15 residues. The CDR3: CASSQAPGGSLALHF. As DNA, the CDR3 is TGCGCCAGCAGCCAAGCGCCGGGAGGCTCCTTGGCCCTCCACTTT.

The chain combines TRBV7-2 with TRBJ2-2; 8 nucleotides agree with TRBD1. The length of the CDR3 is 17 residues. Looked up from germline, CDR1 is SGHTA and CDR2 is FQGNSA. With 1 base clipped from V and 6 bases from J, the junction kept 10 bases outside the gene matches. The CDR3 loop reads CASSLDGPNRGAGELFF. The CDR3 DNA sequence: TGTGCCAGCAGCTTAGACGGTCCCAACAGGGGGGCCGGGGAGCTGTTTTTT.

This clone appeared many times. V gene TRBV4-1 combines with J gene TRBJ1-1, with D tentatively TRBD1 (5 bases). Germline loops: CDR1 MGHRA, CDR2 YSYEKL. The CDR3 runs 16 residues. V dropped 0 bases and J dropped 0 bases, with 11 bases sitting between them. CDR3 protein: CASSQEGGEMNTEAFF. DNA of the CDR3: TGCGCCAGCAGCCAAGAAGGAGGGGAAATGAACACTGAAGCTTTCTTT.

V gene TRBV11-2 combines with J gene TRBJ2-3; D unresolved. In germline, CDR1 is SGHAT, CDR2 FQNNGV. This CDR3 has 16 residues. V was cut by 2 bases and J by 0 bases, with 12 bases left in between. The CDR3 here is CASSLWAASSTDTQYF. Written as DNA, the CDR3 is TGTGCCAGCAGCTTATGGGCAGCCTCTAGCACAGATACGCAGTATTTT.

This clone was observed a single time. V and J are TRBV7-4 and TRBJ2-7; D is ambiguous. The CDR3 extends over 13 amino acids. CDR1 SGHVT and CDR2 SQSDAQ come from the germline V gene. V shed 5 bases and J shed 5 bases, with 13 bases lying between them. The chain's CDR3 is CASSQAVFHEQYF. The CDR3 bases are TGTGCCAGCAGCCAGGCCGTGTTTCACGAGCAGTACTTC. Using reference TRBV7-4 and TRBJ2-7 for the parts outside the CDR3, the full variable domain is GAGVSQSPRYKVAKRGRDVALRCDSISGHVTLYWYRQTLGQGSEVLTYSQSDAQRDKSGRPSGRFSAERPERSVSTLKIQRTEQGDSAVYLCASSQAVFHEQYFGPGTRLTVT.

CDR3 sequence (DNA): TGTGCCATCGGGACAGGGGCTGGAAACACCATATATTTT. This encodes CAIGTGAGNTIYF. The chain has TRBV10-3 and TRBJ1-3; 10 bases agree with TRBD1. The germline V gene has CDR1 ENHRY and CDR2 SYGVKD. Germline trimming cut 8 bases from V and 2 bases from J; bases unmatched to any gene: 0. The CDR3 is 13 amino acids.

V gene TRBV11-2 combines with J gene TRBJ2-3, with D possibly called TRBD1 or TRBD2 (5 bases each). This CDR3 has 14 residues. The V gene lost 1 base and the J gene lost 9 bases, with 14 bases spanning the gap. The germline CDR1 and CDR2 sequences are SGHAT and FQNNGV. The CDR3 DNA sequence: TGTGCCAGCAGCTTAGTTGGGGGTTTTCAGACGCAGTATTTT. Its translation is CASSLVGGFQTQYF.

The rearrangement links TRBV5-1 to TRBJ1-1; TRBD1 agrees at 7 bases. In germline, CDR1 is SGHRS, CDR2 YFSETQ. V shed 5 bases and J 7 bases; nucleotides not matched to a gene: 11. CDR3 length: 14 amino acids. The CDR3 DNA follows: TGCGCCAGCAGGACCCACAGGGGATCAGATGAAGCTTTCTTT. Its translation: CASRTHRGSDEAFF. Together with reference TRBV5-1 and TRBJ1-1, the CDR3 gives the full variable domain: KAGVTQTPRYLIKTRGQQVTLSCSPISGHRSVSWYQQTPGQGLQFLFEYFSETQRNKGNFPGRFSGRQFSNSRSEMNVSTLELGDSALYLCASRTHRGSDEAFFGQGTRLTVV.

The chain has TRBV19 and TRBJ2-2, with 9 bases identical to TRBD1. Looked up from germline, CDR1 is LNHDA and CDR2 is SQIVND (reference sequence). The CDR3 sequence is 14 residues long. Trimming took 7 bases from V and 4 from J; bases not matched to a gene: 4. CDR3 in DNA: TGTGCCAGTATGACAGGGGGATTCACCGGGGAGCTGTTTTTT. Protein product: CASMTGGFTGELFF.

The chain employs TRBV7-2 and TRBJ1-2; D is uncertain. In germline, CDR1 is SGHTA, CDR2 FQGNSA. The CDR3 runs to 14 residues. Trimming took off 2 bases at V and 1 base at J, with 8 bases between the two ends. The CDR3 reads CASSLQYSNYGYTF. In DNA, the CDR3 is TGTGCCAGCAGCTTACAGTACAGTAACTATGGCTACACCTTC.

This chain uses TRBV15 with TRBJ1-5; D not certain. The CDR3 spans 16 residues. Deletions cut 1 base from V and 6 bases from J, with 16 bases between. Germline V gives CDR1 LNHNV, CDR2 YYDKDF (reference sequence). CDR3 loop: CATSRGSRNPTQPQHF. The CDR3 DNA reads TGTGCCACCAGCAGAGGGAGCAGGAATCCAACTCAGCCCCAGCATTTT. Complete variable domain (other parts from reference TRBV15 and TRBJ1-5): DAMVIQNPRYQVTQFGKPVTLSCSQTLNHNVMYWYQQKSSQAPKLLFHYYDKDFNNEADTPDNFQSRRPNTSFCFLDIRSPGLGDTAMYLCATSRGSRNPTQPQHFGDGTRLSIL.

This chain links TRBV4-2 with TRBJ1-5; D call uncertain. There are 15 residues in the CDR3. Trimming shortened V by 1 base and J by 3 bases, and 10 bases separated the two germline ends. The germline CDR1 and CDR2 sequences are LGHNA and YNFKEQ. The CDR3 sequence: CASSQGFGPNQPQHF. CDR3 nucleotides: TGTGCCAGCAGCCAAGGATTCGGCCCCAATCAGCCCCAGCATTTT.

V usage is TRBV3-1 (or the pseudogene TRBV3-2) and J usage is TRBJ2-5; D call uncertain. Germline CDR1 reads LGHDT; CDR2 reads YNNKEL (reference sequence). The CDR3 extends over 13 amino acids. Trimming left V 8 bases short and J 2 bases short, with 12 bases between. CDR3 protein: CASGVAVQETQYF. CDR3 sequence (DNA): TGTGCCAGCGGGGTGGCGGTTCAAGAGACCCAGTACTTC.

This clone was recorded a few times. This chain links TRBV12-2 with TRBJ1-5; TRBD1, the table's D call, was not compared with the DNA. TRBV12-2 represents a pseudogene. The CDR3 totals 10 residues. CDR3 bases: TGTGCAAGAGAACAGGGTCCCCAGCATTTT. Translation: CAREQGPQHF.

This sequence joins TRBV7-2 and TRBJ2-5, with unresolved D. This CDR3 is 13 amino acids long. In germline, CDR1 is SGHTA, CDR2 FQGNSA. The V gene lost 1 base and the J gene lost 5 bases, with 8 bases spanning the gap. The CDR3 region is CASSLDGVETQYF. CDR3 in DNA: TGTGCCAGCAGCTTAGATGGGGTCGAGACCCAGTACTTC.

The rearrangement joins TRBV3-1 (or the pseudogene TRBV3-2) to TRBJ2-3; D possibly matches TRBD1 or TRBD2 (5 bases each). The CDR3 has 16 residues. CDR1 LGHDT and CDR2 YNNKEL come from the germline V gene (reference sequence). The V end lost 6 bases, the J end lost 0 bases, and 16 bases lay between the germline ends. In DNA, the CDR3 is TGTGCCAGCAGACTTCGTGGGACGTCTAGCACAGATACGCAGTATTTT. Its protein is CASRLRGTSSTDTQYF.

The V call is TRBV15, the J call TRBJ2-1, with 12 bases identical to TRBD1. The germline V gene has CDR1 LNHNV and CDR2 YYDKDF (reference sequence). Germline trimming cut 0 bases from V and 7 bases from J; bases unmatched to any gene: 4. This CDR3 spans 16 amino acids. The CDR3 here is CATSRDMGQGANEQFF. The CDR3 coding sequence is TGTGCCACCAGCAGAGATATGGGACAGGGGGCGAATGAGCAGTTCTTC.

The CDR3 DNA sequence: TGTGCCAGCAGTTCTGGGGGTGGGACTGAAGCTTTCTTT. Its translation is CASSSGGGTEAFF. The V call is TRBV12-3 or TRBV12-4, the J call TRBJ1-1, with D possibly matching TRBD1 (5 bases). V lost 4 bases and J 5 bases, leaving 11 bases between the germline ends. The CDR3 covers 13 residues.

This chain uses TRBV12-5 with TRBJ1-3, with D maybe TRBD1 (5 bases). The CDR3 extends over 12 amino acids. The germline V gene has CDR1 LGHNT and CDR2 FRNRAP. V lost 3 bases and J lost 8, with 8 bases in between. The CDR3 nucleotides read TGTGCTAGTGGTTTAGAGGGGTACACCATATATTTT. The encoded protein is CASGLEGYTIYF. The full variable domain, with the rest looked up from reference TRBV12-5 and TRBJ1-3, is DARVTQTPRHKVTEMGQEVTMRCQPILGHNTVFWYRQTMMQGLELLAYFRNRAPLDDSGMPKDRFSAEMPDATLATLKIQPSEPRDSAVYFCASGLEGYTIYFGEGSWLTVV.

This clone was seen only a few times. The chain links TRBV4-2 to TRBJ1-2; D gene uncertain. Germline CDR1 and CDR2: LGHNA and YNFKEQ. This CDR3 region has 15 residues. Trimming shortened V by 4 bases and J by 0 bases, and 12 bases separated the two germline ends. The CDR3 sequence: CASSPTDGPNYGYTF. The CDR3 DNA reads TGTGCCAGCAGCCCCACGGACGGCCCTAACTATGGCTACACCTTC.

This rearrangement joins TRBV5-4 to TRBJ2-6, with TRBD1 as a possible D gene (5 bases). V gave up 0 bases and J gave up 1 base, with 5 bases separating them. Per the germline V gene, CDR1 is SGHNT and CDR2 is YYREEE (reference sequence). The CDR3 is 15 residues long. Here the CDR3 DNA reads TGTGCCAGCAGCTTGGACAGGTCTGGGGCCAACGTCCTGACTTTC. Translating it yields CASSLDRSGANVLTF. Together with reference TRBV5-4 and TRBJ2-6, the CDR3 gives the full variable domain: ETGVTQSPTHLIKTRGQQVTLRCSSQSGHNTVSWYQQALGQGPQFIFQYYREEENGRGNFPPRFSGLQFPNYSSELNVNALELDDSALYLCASSLDRSGANVLTFGAGSRLTVL.

The chain links TRBV27 to TRBJ1-2; possible D gene TRBD1, 5 bases. The CDR3 is 13 amino acids. The V gene lost 2 bases and the J gene lost 8 bases, with 12 bases spanning the gap. Germline CDR1 and CDR2: MNHEY and SMNVEV (reference sequence). DNA for the CDR3: TGTGCCAGCAGTTTACGTAGGGGAGTAGGCTACACCTTC. Protein product: CASSLRRGVGYTF.

The CDR3 reads CASSQDVGTGNNYGYTF. CDR3 nucleotide sequence: TGTGCCAGCAGCCAAGATGTCGGGACAGGGAATAACTATGGCTACACCTTC. The chain uses TRBV3-1 (or the pseudogene TRBV3-2) and TRBJ1-2; the match to TRBD1 covers 9 bases. After removal of 0 bases from V and 1 base from J, the junction contained 6 bases not matched to a gene. CDR1 LGHDT and CDR2 YNNKEL come from the germline V gene (reference sequence). The CDR3 totals 17 residues.